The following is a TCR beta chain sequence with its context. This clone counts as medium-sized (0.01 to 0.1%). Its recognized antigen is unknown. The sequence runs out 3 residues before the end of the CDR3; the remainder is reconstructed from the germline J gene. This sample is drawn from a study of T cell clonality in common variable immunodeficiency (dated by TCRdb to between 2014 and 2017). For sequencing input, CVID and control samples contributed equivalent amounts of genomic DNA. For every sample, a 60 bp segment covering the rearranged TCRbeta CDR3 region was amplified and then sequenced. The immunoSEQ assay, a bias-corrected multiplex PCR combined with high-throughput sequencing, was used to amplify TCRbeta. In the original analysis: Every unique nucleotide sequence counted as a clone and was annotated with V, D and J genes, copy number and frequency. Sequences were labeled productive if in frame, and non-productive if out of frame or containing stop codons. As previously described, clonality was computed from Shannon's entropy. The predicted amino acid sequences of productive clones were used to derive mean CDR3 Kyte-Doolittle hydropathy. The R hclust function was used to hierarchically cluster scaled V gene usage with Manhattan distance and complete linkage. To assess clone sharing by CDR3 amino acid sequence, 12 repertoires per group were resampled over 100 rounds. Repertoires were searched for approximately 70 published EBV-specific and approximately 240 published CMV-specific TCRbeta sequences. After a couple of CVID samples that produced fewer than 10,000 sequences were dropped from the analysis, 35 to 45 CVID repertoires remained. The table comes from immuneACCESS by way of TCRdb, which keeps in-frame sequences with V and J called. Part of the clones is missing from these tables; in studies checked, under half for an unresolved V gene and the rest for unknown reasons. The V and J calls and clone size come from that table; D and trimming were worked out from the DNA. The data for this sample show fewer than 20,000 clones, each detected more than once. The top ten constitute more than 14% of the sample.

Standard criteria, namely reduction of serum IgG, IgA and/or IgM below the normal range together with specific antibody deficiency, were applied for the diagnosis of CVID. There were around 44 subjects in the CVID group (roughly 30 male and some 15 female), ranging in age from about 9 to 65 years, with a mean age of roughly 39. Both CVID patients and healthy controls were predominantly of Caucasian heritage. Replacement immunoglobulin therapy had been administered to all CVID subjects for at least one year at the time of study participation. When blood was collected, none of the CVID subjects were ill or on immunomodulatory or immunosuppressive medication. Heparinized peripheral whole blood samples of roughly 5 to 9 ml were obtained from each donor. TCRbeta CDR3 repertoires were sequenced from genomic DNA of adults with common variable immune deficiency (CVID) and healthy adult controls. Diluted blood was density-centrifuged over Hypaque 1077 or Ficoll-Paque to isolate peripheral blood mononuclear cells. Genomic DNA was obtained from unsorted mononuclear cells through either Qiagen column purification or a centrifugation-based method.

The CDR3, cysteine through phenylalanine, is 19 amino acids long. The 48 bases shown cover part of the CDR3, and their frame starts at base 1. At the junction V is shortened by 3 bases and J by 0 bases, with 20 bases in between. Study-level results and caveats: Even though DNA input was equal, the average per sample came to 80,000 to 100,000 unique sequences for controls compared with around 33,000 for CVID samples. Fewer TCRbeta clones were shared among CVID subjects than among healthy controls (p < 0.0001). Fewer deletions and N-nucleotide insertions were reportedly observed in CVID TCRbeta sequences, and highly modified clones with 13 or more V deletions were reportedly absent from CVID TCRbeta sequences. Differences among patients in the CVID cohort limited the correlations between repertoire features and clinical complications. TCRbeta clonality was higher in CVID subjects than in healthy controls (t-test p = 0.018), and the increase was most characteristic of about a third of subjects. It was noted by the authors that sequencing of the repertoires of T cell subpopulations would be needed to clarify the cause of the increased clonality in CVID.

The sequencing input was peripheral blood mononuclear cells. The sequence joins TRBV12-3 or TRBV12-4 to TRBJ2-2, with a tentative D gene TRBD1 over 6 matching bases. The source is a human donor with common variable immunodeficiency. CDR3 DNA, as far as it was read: TGTGCCAGCAGTTTTTTGTTTGAGGACAGACAGACGAACACCGGGGAG. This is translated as CASSFLFEDRQTNTGE. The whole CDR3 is CASSFLFEDRQTNTGELFF.